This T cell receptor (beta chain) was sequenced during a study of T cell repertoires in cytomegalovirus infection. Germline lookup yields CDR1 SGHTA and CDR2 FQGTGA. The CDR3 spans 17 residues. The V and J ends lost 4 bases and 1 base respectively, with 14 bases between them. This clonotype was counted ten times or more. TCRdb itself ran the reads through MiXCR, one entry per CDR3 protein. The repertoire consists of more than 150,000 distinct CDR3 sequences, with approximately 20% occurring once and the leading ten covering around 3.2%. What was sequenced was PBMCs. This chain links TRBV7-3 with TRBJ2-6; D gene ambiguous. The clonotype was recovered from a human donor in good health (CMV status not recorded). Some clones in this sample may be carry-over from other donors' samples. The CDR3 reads CASSSRPLGSGANVLTF. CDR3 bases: TGTGCCAGCAGCTCCCGGCCCCTTGGGTCTGGGGCCAACGTCCTGACTTTC. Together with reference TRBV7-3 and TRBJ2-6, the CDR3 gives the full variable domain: GAGVSQTPSNKVTEKGKYVELRCDPISGHTALYWYRQSLGQGPEFLIYFQGTGAADDSGLPNDRFFAVRPEGSVSTLKIQRTERGDSAVYLCASSSRPLGSGANVLTFGAGSRLTVL.